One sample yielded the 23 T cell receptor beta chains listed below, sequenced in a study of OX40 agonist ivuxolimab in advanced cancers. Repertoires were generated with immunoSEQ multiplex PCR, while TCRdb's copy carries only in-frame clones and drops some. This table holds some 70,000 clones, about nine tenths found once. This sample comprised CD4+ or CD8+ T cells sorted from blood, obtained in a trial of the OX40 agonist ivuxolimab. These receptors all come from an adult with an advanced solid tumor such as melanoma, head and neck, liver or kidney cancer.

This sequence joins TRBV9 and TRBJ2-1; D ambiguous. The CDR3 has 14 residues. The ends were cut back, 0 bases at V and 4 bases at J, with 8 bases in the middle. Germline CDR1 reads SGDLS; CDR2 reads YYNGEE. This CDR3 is CASSVVLAYNEQFF. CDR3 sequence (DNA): TGTGCCAGCAGCGTAGTTCTGGCGTACAATGAGCAGTTCTTC. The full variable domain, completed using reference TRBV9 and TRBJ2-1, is DSGVTQTPKHLITATGQRVTLRCSPRSGDLSVYWYQQSLDQGLQFLIQYYNGEERAKGNILERFSAQQFPDLHSELNLSSLELGDSALYFCASSVVLAYNEQFFGPGTRLTVL.

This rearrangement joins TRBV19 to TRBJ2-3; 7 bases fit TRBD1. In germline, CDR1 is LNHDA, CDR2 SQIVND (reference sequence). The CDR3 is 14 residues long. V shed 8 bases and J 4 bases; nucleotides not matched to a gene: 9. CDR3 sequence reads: CASEDRKGSDTQYF. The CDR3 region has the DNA TGTGCCAGTGAGGACAGGAAGGGCTCAGATACGCAGTATTTT. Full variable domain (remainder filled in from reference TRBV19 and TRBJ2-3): DGGITQSPKYLFRKEGQNVTLSCEQNLNHDAMYWYRQDPGQGLRLIYYSQIVNDFQKGDIAEGYSVSREKKESFPLTVTSAQKNPTAFYLCASEDRKGSDTQYFGPGTRLTVL.

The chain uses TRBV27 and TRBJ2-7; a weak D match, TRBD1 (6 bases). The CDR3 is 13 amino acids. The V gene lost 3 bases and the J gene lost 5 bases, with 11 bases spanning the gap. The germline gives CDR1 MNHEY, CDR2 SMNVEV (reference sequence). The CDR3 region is CASSFRQADEQYF. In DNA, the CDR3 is TGTGCCAGCAGTTTTCGACAGGCGGACGAGCAGTACTTC.

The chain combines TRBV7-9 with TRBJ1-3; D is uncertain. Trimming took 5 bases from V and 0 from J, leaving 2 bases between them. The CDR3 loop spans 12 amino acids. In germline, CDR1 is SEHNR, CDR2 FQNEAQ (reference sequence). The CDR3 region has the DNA TGTGCCAGCAGCGCCTCTGGAAACACCATATATTTT. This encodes CASSASGNTIYF. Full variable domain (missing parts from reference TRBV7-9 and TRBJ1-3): DTGVSQNPRHKITKRGQNVTFRCDPISEHNRLYWYRQTLGQGPEFLTYFQNEAQLEKSRLLSDRFSAERPKGSFSTLEIQRTEQGDSAMYLCASSASGNTIYFGEGSWLTVV.

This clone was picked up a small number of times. CDR3 sequence: CASSTYEQVSHQPQHF. The CDR3 DNA sequence: TGTGCCAGTAGTACATATGAACAGGTTTCGCATCAGCCCCAGCATTTT. V gene TRBV19 combines with J gene TRBJ1-5, with a weak D call TRBD1 (5 bases). The CDR3 sequence is 16 residues long. Per germline, CDR1 LNHDA and CDR2 SQIVND (reference sequence). V was trimmed by 4 bases and J by 5 bases, leaving 18 bases between them.

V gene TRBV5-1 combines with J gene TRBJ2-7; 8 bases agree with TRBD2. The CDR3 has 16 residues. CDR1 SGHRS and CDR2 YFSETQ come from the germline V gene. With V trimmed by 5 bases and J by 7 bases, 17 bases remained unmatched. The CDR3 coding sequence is TGCGCCAGCAGGGCCCGCGGGGGGAGACTTCCTTCGGAGCAGTACTTC. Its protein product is CASRARGGRLPSEQYF.

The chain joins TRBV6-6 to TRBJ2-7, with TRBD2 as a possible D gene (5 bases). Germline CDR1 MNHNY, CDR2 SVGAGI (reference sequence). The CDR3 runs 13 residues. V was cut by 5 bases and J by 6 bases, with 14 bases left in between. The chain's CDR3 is CASSTGGRREQYF. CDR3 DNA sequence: TGTGCCAGCAGTACCGGAGGCAGACGCGAGCAGTACTTC.

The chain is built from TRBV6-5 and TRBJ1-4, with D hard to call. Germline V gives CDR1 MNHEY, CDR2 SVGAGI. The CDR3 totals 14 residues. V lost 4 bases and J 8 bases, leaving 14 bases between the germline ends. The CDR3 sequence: CASSSPQVGEKLFF. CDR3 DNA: TGTGCCAGCAGTTCCCCGCAGGTAGGGGAAAAACTGTTTTTT.

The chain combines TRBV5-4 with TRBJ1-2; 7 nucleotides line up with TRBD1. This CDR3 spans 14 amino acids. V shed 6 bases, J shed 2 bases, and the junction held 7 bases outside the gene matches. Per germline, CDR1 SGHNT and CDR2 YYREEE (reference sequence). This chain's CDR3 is CASTSGQQNYGYTF. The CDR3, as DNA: TGTGCCAGCACCTCGGGACAGCAGAACTATGGCTACACCTTC.

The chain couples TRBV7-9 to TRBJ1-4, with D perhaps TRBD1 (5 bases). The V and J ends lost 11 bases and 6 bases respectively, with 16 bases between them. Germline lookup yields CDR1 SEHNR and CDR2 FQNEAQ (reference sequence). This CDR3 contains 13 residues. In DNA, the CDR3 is TGTGCCGCGGGGGTTTCGGCGGATGAAAAACTGTTTTTT. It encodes CAAGVSADEKLFF.

CDR3: CASSSRGLNTEAFF. The CDR3 nucleotides read TGTGCCAGCAGTTCACGGGGCCTGAACACTGAAGCTTTCTTT. The V and J genes are TRBV6-5 and TRBJ1-1; TRBD1 might be the D (5 bases). Trimming stripped 4 bases from V and 0 bases from J, with 9 bases between. Germline CDR1 MNHEY, CDR2 SVGAGI. The CDR3 is 14 residues long.

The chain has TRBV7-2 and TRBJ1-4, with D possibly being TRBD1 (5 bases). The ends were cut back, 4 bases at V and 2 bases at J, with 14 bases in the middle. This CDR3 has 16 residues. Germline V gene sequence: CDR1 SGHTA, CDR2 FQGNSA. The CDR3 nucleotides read TGTGCCAGCAGCTCGGGGGTGGACGGGACTAATGAAAAACTGTTTTTT. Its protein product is CASSSGVDGTNEKLFF. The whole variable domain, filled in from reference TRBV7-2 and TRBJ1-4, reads GAGVSQSPSNKVTEKGKDVELRCDPISGHTALYWYRQSLGQGLEFLIYFQGNSAPDKSGLPSDRFSAERTGGSVSTLTIQRTQQEDSAVYLCASSSGVDGTNEKLFFGSGTQLSVL.

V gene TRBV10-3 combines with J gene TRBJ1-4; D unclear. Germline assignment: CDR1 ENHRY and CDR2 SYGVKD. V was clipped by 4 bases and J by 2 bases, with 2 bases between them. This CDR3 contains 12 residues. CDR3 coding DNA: TGTGCCATCAGTGGCACTAATGAAAAACTGTTTTTT. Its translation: CAISGTNEKLFF.

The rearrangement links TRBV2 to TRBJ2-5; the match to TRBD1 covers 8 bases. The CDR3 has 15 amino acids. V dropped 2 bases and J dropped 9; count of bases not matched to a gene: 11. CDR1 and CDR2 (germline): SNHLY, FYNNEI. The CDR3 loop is CASSEREPGQAPQYF. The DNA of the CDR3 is TGTGCCAGCAGTGAACGCGAACCGGGACAGGCGCCCCAGTACTTC.

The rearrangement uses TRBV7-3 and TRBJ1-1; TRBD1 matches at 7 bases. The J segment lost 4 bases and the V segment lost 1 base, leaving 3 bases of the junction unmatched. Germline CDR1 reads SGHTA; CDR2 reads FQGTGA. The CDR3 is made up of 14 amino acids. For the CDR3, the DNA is TGTGCCAGCAGCTTAATGTCAGGGGGCACTGAAGCTTTCTTT. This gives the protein CASSLMSGGTEAFF.

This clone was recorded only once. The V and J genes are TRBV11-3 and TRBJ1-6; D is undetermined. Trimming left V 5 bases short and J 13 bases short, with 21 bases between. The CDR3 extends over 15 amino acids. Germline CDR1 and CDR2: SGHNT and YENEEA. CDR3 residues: CASSQFSGVNTPLHF. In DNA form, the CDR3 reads TGTGCCAGCAGCCAATTTAGCGGGGTGAATACGCCCCTCCACTTT.

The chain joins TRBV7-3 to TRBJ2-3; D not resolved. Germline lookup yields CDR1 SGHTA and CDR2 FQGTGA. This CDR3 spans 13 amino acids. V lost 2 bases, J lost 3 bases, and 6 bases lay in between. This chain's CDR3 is CASSLGPTDTQYF. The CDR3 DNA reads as TGTGCCAGCAGCTTAGGCCCAACAGATACGCAGTATTTT. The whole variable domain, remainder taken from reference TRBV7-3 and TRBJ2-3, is GAGVSQTPSNKVTEKGKYVELRCDPISGHTALYWYRQSLGQGPEFLIYFQGTGAADDSGLPNDRFFAVRPEGSVSTLKIQRTERGDSAVYLCASSLGPTDTQYFGPGTRLTVL.

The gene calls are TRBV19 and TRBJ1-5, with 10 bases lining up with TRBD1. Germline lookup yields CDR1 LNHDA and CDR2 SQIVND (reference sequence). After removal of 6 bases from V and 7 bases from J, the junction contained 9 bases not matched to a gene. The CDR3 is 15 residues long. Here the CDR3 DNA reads TGTGCCAGTAGGAGGGGGGACAGGGGCGAGCAGCCCCAGCATTTT. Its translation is CASRRGDRGEQPQHF.

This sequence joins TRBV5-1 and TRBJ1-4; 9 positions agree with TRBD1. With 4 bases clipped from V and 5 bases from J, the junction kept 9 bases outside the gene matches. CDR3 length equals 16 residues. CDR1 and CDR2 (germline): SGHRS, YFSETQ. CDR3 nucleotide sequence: TGCGCCAGCAGCCTAGAAGGGACAGGGCCCAATGAAAAACTGTTTTTT. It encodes CASSLEGTGPNEKLFF. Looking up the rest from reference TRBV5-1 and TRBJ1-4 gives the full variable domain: KAGVTQTPRYLIKTRGQQVTLSCSPISGHRSVSWYQQTPGQGLQFLFEYFSETQRNKGNFPGRFSGRQFSNSRSEMNVSTLELGDSALYLCASSLEGTGPNEKLFFGSGTQLSVL.

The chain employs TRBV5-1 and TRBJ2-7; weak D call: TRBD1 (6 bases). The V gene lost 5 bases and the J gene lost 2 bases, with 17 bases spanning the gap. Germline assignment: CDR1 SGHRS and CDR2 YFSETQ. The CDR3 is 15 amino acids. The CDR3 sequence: CASRATQGSTYEQYF. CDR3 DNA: TGCGCCAGCAGGGCGACACAGGGATCCACCTACGAGCAGTACTTC.

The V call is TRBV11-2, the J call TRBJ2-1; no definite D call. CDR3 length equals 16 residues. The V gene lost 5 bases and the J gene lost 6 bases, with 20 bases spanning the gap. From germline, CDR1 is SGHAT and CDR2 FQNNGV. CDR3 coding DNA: TGTGCCAGCAGCCCTCCGCGAAACACCGGCGTCAATGAGCAGTTCTTC. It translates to CASSPPRNTGVNEQFF.

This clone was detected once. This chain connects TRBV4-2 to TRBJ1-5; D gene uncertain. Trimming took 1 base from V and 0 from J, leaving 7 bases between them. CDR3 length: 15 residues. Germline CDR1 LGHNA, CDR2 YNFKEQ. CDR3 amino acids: CASSQGGYSNQPQHF. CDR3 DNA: TGTGCCAGCAGCCAAGGAGGTTATAGCAATCAGCCCCAGCATTTT.

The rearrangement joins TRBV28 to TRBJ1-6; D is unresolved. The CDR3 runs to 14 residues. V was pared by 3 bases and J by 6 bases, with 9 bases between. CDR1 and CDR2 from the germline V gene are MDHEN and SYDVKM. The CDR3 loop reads CASSFGQSNSPLHF. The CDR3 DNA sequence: TGTGCCAGCAGTTTTGGCCAGAGTAATTCACCCCTCCACTTT.